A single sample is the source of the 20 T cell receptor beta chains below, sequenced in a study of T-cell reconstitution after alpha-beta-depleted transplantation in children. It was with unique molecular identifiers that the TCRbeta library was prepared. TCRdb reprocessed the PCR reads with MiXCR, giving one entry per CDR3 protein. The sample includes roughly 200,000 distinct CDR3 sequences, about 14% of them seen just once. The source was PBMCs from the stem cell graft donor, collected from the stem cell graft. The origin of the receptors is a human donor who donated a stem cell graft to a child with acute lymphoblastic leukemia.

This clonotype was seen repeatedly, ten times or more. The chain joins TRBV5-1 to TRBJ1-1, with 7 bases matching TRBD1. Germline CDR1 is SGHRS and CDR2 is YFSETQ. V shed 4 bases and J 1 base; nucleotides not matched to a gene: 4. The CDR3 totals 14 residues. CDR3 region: CASSPGQTNTEAFF. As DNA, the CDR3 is TGCGCCAGCAGCCCGGGACAGACGAACACTGAAGCTTTCTTT.

For the CDR3, the DNA is TGCAGTGCCCCCCTGGGGGGGGATTCCTACAATGAGCAGTTCTTC. Translated, it gives CSAPLGGDSYNEQFF. The V gene is TRBV20-1, the J gene TRBJ2-1; TRBD2 matches 7 bases. CDR1 and CDR2 (germline): DFQATT, SNEGSKA (reference sequence). This CDR3 region has 15 residues. V was clipped by 6 bases and J by 1 base; unmatched bases: 9.

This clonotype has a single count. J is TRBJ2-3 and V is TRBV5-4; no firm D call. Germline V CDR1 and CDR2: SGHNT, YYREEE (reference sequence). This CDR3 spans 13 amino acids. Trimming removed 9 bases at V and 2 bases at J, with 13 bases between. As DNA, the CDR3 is TGTGCCACCAACAGTCCCACCACAGATACGCAGTATTTT. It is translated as CATNSPTTDTQYF.

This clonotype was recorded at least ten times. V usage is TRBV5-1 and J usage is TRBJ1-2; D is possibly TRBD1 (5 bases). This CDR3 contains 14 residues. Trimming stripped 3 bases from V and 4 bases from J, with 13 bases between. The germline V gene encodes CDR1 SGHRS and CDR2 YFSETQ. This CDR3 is CASSSSPGLYGYTF. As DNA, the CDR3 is TGCGCCAGCAGCTCCAGTCCGGGACTCTATGGCTACACCTTC.

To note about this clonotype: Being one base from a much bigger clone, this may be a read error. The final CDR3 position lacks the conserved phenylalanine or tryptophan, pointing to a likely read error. The CDR3 loop reads CASSQFLTGDIYGYTL. CDR3 coding DNA: TGTGCCAGCAGCCAATTTCTTACAGGGGATATCTATGGCTACACCCTC. This chain joins TRBV3-1 and TRBJ1-2, with 7 nucleotides matching TRBD1. The J segment lost 4 bases and the V segment lost 2 bases, leaving 10 bases of the junction unmatched. Germline V lookup: CDR1 LGHDT, CDR2 YNNKEL (reference sequence). CDR3 length equals 16 residues.

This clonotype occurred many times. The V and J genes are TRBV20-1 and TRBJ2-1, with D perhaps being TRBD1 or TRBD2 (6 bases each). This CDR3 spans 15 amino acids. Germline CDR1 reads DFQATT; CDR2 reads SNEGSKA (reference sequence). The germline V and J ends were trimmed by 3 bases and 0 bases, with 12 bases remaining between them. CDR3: CSARGGPSSYNEQFF. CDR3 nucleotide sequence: TGCAGTGCTAGGGGGGGCCCCAGCTCCTACAATGAGCAGTTCTTC.

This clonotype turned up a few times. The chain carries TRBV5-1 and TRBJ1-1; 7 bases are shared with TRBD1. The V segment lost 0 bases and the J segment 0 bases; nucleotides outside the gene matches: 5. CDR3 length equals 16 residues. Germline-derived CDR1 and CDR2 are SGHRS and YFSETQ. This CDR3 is CASSLETGLLNTEAFF. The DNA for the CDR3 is TGCGCCAGCAGCTTGGAGACAGGGTTACTGAACACTGAAGCTTTCTTT.

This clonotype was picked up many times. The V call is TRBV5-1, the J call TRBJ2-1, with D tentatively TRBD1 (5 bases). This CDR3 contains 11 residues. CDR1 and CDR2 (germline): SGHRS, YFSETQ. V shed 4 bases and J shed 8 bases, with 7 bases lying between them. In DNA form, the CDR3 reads TGCGCCAGCAGCCAGGGCTATGAGCAGTTCTTC. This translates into CASSQGYEQFF.

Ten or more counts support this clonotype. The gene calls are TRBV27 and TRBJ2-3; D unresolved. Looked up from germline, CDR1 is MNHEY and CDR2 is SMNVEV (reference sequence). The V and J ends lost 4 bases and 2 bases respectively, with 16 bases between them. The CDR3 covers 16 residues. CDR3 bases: TGTGCCAGCAGTTCGTTTGGGCCAGGAGTCACAGATACGCAGTATTTT. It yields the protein CASSSFGPGVTDTQYF.

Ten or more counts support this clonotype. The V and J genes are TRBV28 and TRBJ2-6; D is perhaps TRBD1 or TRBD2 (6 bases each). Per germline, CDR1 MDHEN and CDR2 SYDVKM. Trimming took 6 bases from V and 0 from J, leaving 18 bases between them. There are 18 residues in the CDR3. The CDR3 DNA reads TGTGCCAGCAGCCCGCCCCGGGGGCAGAGCTCTGGGGCCAACGTCCTGACTTTC. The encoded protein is CASSPPRGQSSGANVLTF. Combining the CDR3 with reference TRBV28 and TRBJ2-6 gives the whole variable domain DVKVTQSSRYLVKRTGEKVFLECVQDMDHENMFWYRQDPGLGLRLIYFSYDVKMKEKGDIPEGYSVSREKKERFSLILESASTNQTSMYLCASSPPRGQSSGANVLTFGAGSRLTVL.

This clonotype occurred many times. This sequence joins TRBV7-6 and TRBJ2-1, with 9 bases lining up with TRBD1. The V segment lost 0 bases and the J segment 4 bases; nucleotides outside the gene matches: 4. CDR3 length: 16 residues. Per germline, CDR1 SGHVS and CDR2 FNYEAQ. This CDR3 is CASSLAGQGFYNEQFF. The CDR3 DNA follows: TGTGCCAGCAGCTTAGCCGGACAGGGGTTTTACAATGAGCAGTTCTTC.

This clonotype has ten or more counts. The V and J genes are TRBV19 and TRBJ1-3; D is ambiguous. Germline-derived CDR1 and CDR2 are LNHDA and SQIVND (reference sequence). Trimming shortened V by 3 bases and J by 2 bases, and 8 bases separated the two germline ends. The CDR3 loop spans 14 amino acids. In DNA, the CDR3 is TGTGCCAGTAGTATCGTATCGGCTGGAAACACCATATATTTT. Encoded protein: CASSIVSAGNTIYF.

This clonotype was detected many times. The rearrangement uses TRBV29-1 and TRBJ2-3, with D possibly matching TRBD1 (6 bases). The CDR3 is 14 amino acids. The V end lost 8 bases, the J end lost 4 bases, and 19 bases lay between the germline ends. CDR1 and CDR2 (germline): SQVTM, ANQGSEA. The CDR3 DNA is TGCAGCACAAGGACAGTCACAACGTCAGATACGCAGTATTTT. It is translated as CSTRTVTTSDTQYF.

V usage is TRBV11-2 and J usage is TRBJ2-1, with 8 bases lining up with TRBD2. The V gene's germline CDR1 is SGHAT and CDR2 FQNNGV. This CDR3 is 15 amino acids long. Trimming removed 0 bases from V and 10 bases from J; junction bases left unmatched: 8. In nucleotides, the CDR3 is TGTGCCAGCAGCTTAGATCACGAGGGCGGGGGGGAGCAGTTCTTC. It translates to CASSLDHEGGGEQFF.

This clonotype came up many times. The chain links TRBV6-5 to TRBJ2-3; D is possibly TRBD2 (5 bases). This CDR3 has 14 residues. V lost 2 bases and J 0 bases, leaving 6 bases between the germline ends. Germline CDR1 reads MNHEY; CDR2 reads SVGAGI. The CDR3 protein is CASSYTGSTDTQYF. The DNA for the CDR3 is TGTGCCAGCAGTTACACGGGGAGCACAGATACGCAGTATTTT.

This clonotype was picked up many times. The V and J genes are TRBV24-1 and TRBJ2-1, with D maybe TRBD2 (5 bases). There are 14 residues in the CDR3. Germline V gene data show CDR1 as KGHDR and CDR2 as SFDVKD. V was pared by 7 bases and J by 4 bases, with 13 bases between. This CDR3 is CATSVDSTYNEQFF. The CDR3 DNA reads TGTGCCACCAGCGTGGACTCAACGTACAATGAGCAGTTCTTC.

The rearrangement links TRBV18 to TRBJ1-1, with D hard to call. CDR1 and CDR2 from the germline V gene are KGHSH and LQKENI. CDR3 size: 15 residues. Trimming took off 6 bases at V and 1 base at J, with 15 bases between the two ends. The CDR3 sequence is CASSQYKTPNTEAFF. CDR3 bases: TGTGCCAGCTCCCAATACAAAACCCCGAACACTGAAGCTTTCTTT.

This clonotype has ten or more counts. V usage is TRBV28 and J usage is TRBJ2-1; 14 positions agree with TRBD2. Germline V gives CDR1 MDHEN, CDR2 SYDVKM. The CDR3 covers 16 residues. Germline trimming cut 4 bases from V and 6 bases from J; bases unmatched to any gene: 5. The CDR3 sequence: CASSSGTSGSPNEQFF. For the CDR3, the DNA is TGTGCCAGCAGTTCGGGGACTAGCGGGAGTCCCAATGAGCAGTTCTTC.

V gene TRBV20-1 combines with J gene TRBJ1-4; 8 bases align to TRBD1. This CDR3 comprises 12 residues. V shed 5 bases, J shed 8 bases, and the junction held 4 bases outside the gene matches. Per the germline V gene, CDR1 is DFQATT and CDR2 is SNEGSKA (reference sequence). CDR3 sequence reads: CSAGQGAEKLFF. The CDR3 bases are TGCAGTGCTGGACAGGGCGCCGAAAAACTGTTTTTT.

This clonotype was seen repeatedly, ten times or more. CDR3 loop: CAISVTKNIQYF. The CDR3 coding sequence is TGTGCCATATCCGTTACCAAAAACATTCAGTACTTC. The chain links TRBV10-3 to TRBJ2-4, with D unclear. The V end was cut by 9 bases, the J end by 2 bases, with 8 bases between. Germline V gives CDR1 ENHRY, CDR2 SYGVKD. The CDR3 totals 12 residues.